This TCR beta chain was sequenced during a study of blood T cells in healthy people across ages. Study-level findings and limits: TCR beta diversity was tightly associated with the proportion of naive T cells. Any changes in expanded clonotypes were possibly confounded, as donor CMV status remained unknown.

Sample-barcoded 5' priming and a J-beta primer mix drove a second PCR of roughly 6 to 12 cycles. TCRdb re-called the 5' RACE reads through MiXCR, storing one row per CDR3 protein. The repertoire holds 550,000 to 650,000 distinct CDR3 sequences, with about 30% as singletons. Comment on this clonotype: The antigen is not known.

The germline CDR1 and CDR2 sequences are DFQATT and SNEGSKA (reference sequence). This CDR3 is built from 16 residues. V was clipped by 0 bases and J by 1 base, with 12 bases between them. The genes are TRBV20-1 and TRBJ2-2; no clear D. The clonotype was recovered from a woman older than 75 in good health. The specimen was blood. CDR3 DNA sequence: TGCAGTGCTAGAGATCCCCGACTTCTGAACACCGGGGAGCTGTTTTTT. This codes for CSARDPRLLNTGELFF.